Below, 5 T cell receptor beta chains from the same sample are listed, as sequenced in a study of early T cells in non-severe SARS-CoV-2 infection. One entry per CDR3 protein results from TCRdb running MiXCR on the 5' RACE reads. The table records tens of thousands of distinct CDR3 sequences, about 6.1% of them present only once. Sequencing used whole blood, obtained at baseline. The receptor set was obtained from an adult who was a healthcare worker with PCR-confirmed SARS-CoV-2 infection or an uninfected control (not recorded which).

This clonotype was observed many times. The chain has TRBV19 and TRBJ1-2; perhaps TRBD1 as D (5 bases). There are 14 residues in the CDR3. CDR1 LNHDA and CDR2 SQIVND come from the germline V gene (reference sequence). Trimming took off 3 bases at V and 6 bases at J, with 14 bases between the two ends. In DNA, the CDR3 is TGTGCCAGTAGTATCAAGGTCAGGGCGCATGGCTACACCTTC. The encoded protein is CASSIKVRAHGYTF. The full variable domain, with the rest looked up from reference TRBV19 and TRBJ1-2, is DGGITQSPKYLFRKEGQNVTLSCEQNLNHDAMYWYRQDPGQGLRLIYYSQIVNDFQKGDIAEGYSVSREKKESFPLTVTSAQKNPTAFYLCASSIKVRAHGYTFGSGTRLTVV.

Written as DNA, the CDR3 is TGTGCCAGCTCACCAGTGACAGGGGCCAACGTCCTGACTTTC. Translation gives CASSPVTGANVLTF. The rearrangement links TRBV18 to TRBJ2-6; D gene unclear. The CDR3 spans 14 residues. The V and J ends lost 2 bases and 4 bases respectively, with 6 bases between them. Germline V lookup: CDR1 KGHSH, CDR2 LQKENI.

CDR3 sequence (DNA): TGTGCCAGCAGAACCTACAGGGGTCTGGTAGAAGGCTACACCTTC. This sequence encodes CASRTYRGLVEGYTF. The chain is built from TRBV27 and TRBJ1-2; TRBD1 agrees at 7 bases. The germline gives CDR1 MNHEY, CDR2 SMNVEV (reference sequence). The CDR3 contains 15 residues. With V trimmed by 6 bases and J by 8 bases, 15 bases remained unmatched.

This clonotype was counted only a few times. The chain joins TRBV7-9 to TRBJ2-5; 9 nucleotides match TRBD1. This CDR3 spans 15 amino acids. In germline, CDR1 is SEHNR, CDR2 FQNEAQ (reference sequence). After removal of 6 bases from V and 2 bases from J, the junction contained 7 bases not matched to a gene. Here the CDR3 DNA reads TGTGCCAGCAGTCTAATGGGACAGGGACAAGAGACCCAGTACTTC. This translates into CASSLMGQGQETQYF. Complete variable domain (other parts from reference TRBV7-9 and TRBJ2-5): DTGVSQNPRHKITKRGQNVTFRCDPISEHNRLYWYRQTLGQGPEFLTYFQNEAQLEKSRLLSDRFSAERPKGSFSTLEIQRTEQGDSAMYLCASSLMGQGQETQYFGPGTRLLVL.

There are many counts of this clonotype. One junction end does not reproduce the germline sequence, and a read error may be involved. This chain joins TRBV12-3 or TRBV12-4 and TRBJ1-1, with TRBD1 as a possible D gene (6 bases). The CDR3 totals 12 residues. The CDR3 protein is CASSIRRSDRIF. CDR3 bases: TGTGCCAGCAGCATCCGGCGGTCCGACAGGATCTTT.